This T cell receptor beta chain was observed in a study of T cells expressing NK-cell markers. On the study more broadly: The sequencing cohort of eight donors included seven HCMV-seropositive individuals and one seronegative individual.

Findings and limits, study-wide: Whether expanded NKG2C-expressing T cell clones recognize HCMV is unknown.

Using the 5' RACE reads, TCRdb records one entry per CDR3 protein without DNA. Recorded for this sample: 550,000 or so distinct CDR3 sequences. As regards this clonotype: Its antigen remains unknown.

The origin of this receptor is a man younger than 35 in good health. Sequenced input: blood T cells: a sorted CD56 or NKG2C T cell subset, CD4+ or CD8+ T cells, or bulk PBMC T cells (not recorded which).

CDR3 sequence reads: CASSQDLTSGSYNEQFF. The chain has TRBV4-2 and TRBJ2-1; there is no DNA to check the TCRdb D call of TRBD2. Germline V lookup: CDR1 LGHNA, CDR2 YNFKEQ. The CDR3 has 17 residues.